The source of this T cell receptor beta chain is a study of shared clonotypes between healthy human individuals. The V and J ends lost 4 bases and 4 bases respectively, with 16 bases between them. Germline assignment: CDR1 MGHRA and CDR2 YSYEKL. The CDR3 contains 15 residues. Regarding this clone: Given a far larger clone just one base away, this is likely a sequencing read error. At the DNA level, this CDR3 is encoded by other sequences in the same sample as well.

Each cell subset's genomic DNA was divided evenly among several immunoSEQ plates. The sequenced material, unsorted PBMC DNA, was run on ten immunoSEQ deep assay plates. Here immunoSEQ multiplex PCR was the method, and the copy in TCRdb shows in-frame clones only, minus some. The table records around 500,000 clones, 81% of them present only once. The receptor was isolated from a woman aged 40 to 50 in good health. Some clones in this sample may be carry-over from other donors' samples. The V gene is TRBV4-1, the J gene TRBJ1-1; D is ambiguous. Specimen: PBMCs. The CDR3 DNA is TGCGCCAGCAGCCCGTTCAGCGGTGACGGCACTGAAGCTTTCTTT. Translated: CASSPFSGDGTEAFF.